This entry lists 9 T cell receptor beta chains sequenced from one sample in a study of HIV-infected patients and healthy controls. Alpha and beta constant-region primers primed reverse transcription of 500 to 550 ng RNA. Alpha and beta chain libraries were made separately by chain-specific third strand synthesis with multiplexing indices. A single record per CDR3 protein comes from TCRdb applying MiXCR to the 5' RACE reads. This table has approximately 8,000 distinct CDR3 sequences, about 9% appearing once. The repertoire came from unfractionated whole blood and reflected all unsorted peripheral T cells. The starting material was blood, obtained before antiretroviral therapy. All receptors come from an adult with HIV infection.

Ten or more counts support this clonotype. The gene calls are TRBV7-9 and TRBJ2-3, with 8 bases matching TRBD1. The CDR3 is made up of 16 amino acids. Germline-derived CDR1 and CDR2 are SEHNR and FQNEAQ (reference sequence). After removal of 6 bases from V and 0 bases from J, the junction contained 8 bases not matched to a gene. The CDR3 DNA reads TGTGCCAGCAGATCGACAGGGGACGGGAGCACAGATACGCAGTATTTT. Its protein product is CASRSTGDGSTDTQYF.

This clonotype was seen ten or more times. The chain links TRBV12-3 or TRBV12-4 to TRBJ1-1; D is perhaps TRBD1 (5 bases). The germline V and J ends were trimmed by 2 bases and 0 bases, with 10 bases remaining between them. This CDR3 contains 15 residues. The CDR3 DNA reads as TGTGCCAGCAGTTTATGGGGGACCATGAACACTGAAGCTTTCTTT. This gives the protein CASSLWGTMNTEAFF.

This clonotype was counted only a few times. This chain joins TRBV20-1 and TRBJ1-1, with D tentatively TRBD1 (5 bases). The germline V gene has CDR1 DFQATT and CDR2 SNEGSKA (reference sequence). Trimming shortened V by 8 bases and J by 2 bases, and 15 bases separated the two germline ends. The CDR3 consists of 13 residues. The CDR3 sequence: CSIRGALNTEAFF. CDR3 sequence (DNA): TGCAGTATCCGTGGGGCCCTCAACACTGAAGCTTTCTTT.

This clonotype occurred many times. The DNA for the CDR3 is TGTGCCAGCAGCCAAGTAGCGGGAGAAGTAGCCAAAAACATTCAGTACTTC. It is translated as CASSQVAGEVAKNIQYF. The chain links TRBV3-1 to TRBJ2-4; 9 bases agree with TRBD2. The CDR3 contains 17 residues. Per the germline V gene, CDR1 is LGHDT and CDR2 is YNNKEL (reference sequence). The V segment lost 1 base and the J segment 0 bases; nucleotides outside the gene matches: 4.

This clonotype has at least ten counts. The gene calls are TRBV4-3 and TRBJ1-5; the D is unclear. CDR1 is LGHNA and CDR2 is YSLEER in the germline V gene. With 1 base removed from V and 3 bases from J, the gap between germline ends came to 10 bases. CDR3 length: 15 amino acids. The CDR3 sequence is CASSQVLGNNQPQHF. The CDR3 DNA reads as TGCGCCAGCAGCCAAGTGCTGGGAAACAATCAGCCCCAGCATTTT.

This clonotype appeared many times. V is TRBV20-1 and J is TRBJ2-6; D perhaps matches TRBD1 (5 bases). CDR1 and CDR2 from the germline V gene are DFQATT and SNEGSKA (reference sequence). This CDR3 has 16 residues. The V gene lost 3 bases and the J gene lost 0 bases, with 12 bases spanning the gap. The CDR3: CSASTQTVSGANVLTF. The CDR3 DNA is TGCAGTGCTAGTACCCAGACAGTCTCTGGGGCCAACGTCCTGACTTTC.

This clonotype was counted between two and nine times. As DNA, the CDR3 is TGCGCCAGCAGCCAAGTCCCGGGGGCGGACTATGGCTACACCTTC. It codes for CASSQVPGADYGYTF. The V call is TRBV4-3, the J call TRBJ1-2; D may be TRBD1 (6 bases). CDR1 is LGHNA, CDR2 YSLEER, per germline. The CDR3 contains 15 residues. Trimming took off 1 base at V and 3 bases at J, with 12 bases between the two ends.

This clonotype is labeled medium-sized. V gene TRBV19 combines with J gene TRBJ1-5, with D tentatively TRBD1 (6 bases). Trimming stripped 7 bases from V and 2 bases from J, with 18 bases between. Germline V CDR1 and CDR2: LNHDA, SQIVND (reference sequence). The CDR3 totals 16 residues. The CDR3 bases are TGTGCCAGTACCCCGGGGTGGGGGCTGCGCAATCAGCCCCAGCATTTT. This encodes CASTPGWGLRNQPQHF.

This clonotype has at least ten counts. CDR3 residues: CASSPSQGFTGELFF. In DNA form, the CDR3 reads TGTGCCAGCAGCCCGTCACAGGGGTTCACCGGGGAGCTGTTTTTT. This sequence joins TRBV7-6 and TRBJ2-2, with 7 bases that match TRBD1. J lost 4 bases, V lost 5 bases, and 7 bases had no gene match. Per germline, CDR1 SGHVS and CDR2 FNYEAQ. The CDR3 spans 15 residues.